This T cell receptor gamma chain was documented in a study of gammadelta T cells in human blood. With CATT, TCRdb re-called clones from the RT-PCR reads. The table records 400 or so gamma-chain clones, 7.5% to 9.5% of them present only once. CDR1 and CDR2 (germline): VENAVY, YDSYNSRV. The CDR3 loop spans 11 amino acids. J was trimmed by 7 bases and V by 2 bases; bases with no gene match: 2. By share, this clone ranks as large. What it binds is unknown. Study-level results: Polyclonal expansion of innate γδ T cells after birth appeared microbially driven.

This rearrangement joins TRGV8 to TRGJ1 or TRGJ2. The origin of this receptor is a newborn. The specimen was non-Vgamma9Vdelta2 gamma-delta T cells from cord blood. CDR3 sequence reads: CATWDKYKKLF. The DNA for the CDR3 is TGTGCCACCTGGGATAAGTATAAGAAACTCTTT.